This passage covers 22 T cell receptor beta chains from one sample sequenced in a study of blood T cell repertoires in COVID-19. Profiled with immunoSEQ multiplex PCR; TCRdb holds only in-frame clones, not every one. The profile shows some 450,000 clones, around nine tenths of them singletons. Sequencing input: peripheral blood. These receptors came from a man between 18 and 29 years old with COVID-19, enrolled during active disease.

The gene calls are TRBV15 and TRBJ1-2, with 7 bases that match TRBD1. CDR1 and CDR2 from the germline V gene are LNHNV and YYDKDF (reference sequence). The CDR3 totals 16 residues. J gave up 1 base and V 2 bases, and 7 bases lay outside the gene matches. As DNA, the CDR3 is TGTGCCACCAGCAGACGACAGGGAGACTTTAACTATGGCTACACCTTC. Residues: CATSRRQGDFNYGYTF. The variable domain in full, with the rest retrieved from reference TRBV15 and TRBJ1-2, is DAMVIQNPRYQVTQFGKPVTLSCSQTLNHNVMYWYQQKSSQAPKLLFHYYDKDFNNEADTPDNFQSRRPNTSFCFLDIRSPGLGDTAMYLCATSRRQGDFNYGYTFGSGTRLTVV.

J is TRBJ1-4 and V is TRBV28; D possibly corresponds to TRBD1 (5 bases). The CDR3 length is 15 residues. Germline V gene lookup returns CDR1 MDHEN and CDR2 SYDVKM. The V and J ends lost 5 bases and 2 bases respectively, with 12 bases between them. This CDR3 is CASSEGAATNEKLFF. DNA of the CDR3: TGTGCCAGCAGTGAAGGGGCTGCGACTAATGAAAAACTGTTTTTT.

This chain joins TRBV12-5 and TRBJ2-2, with D perhaps matching TRBD1 (5 bases). Trimming took 6 bases from V and 7 from J, leaving 12 bases between them. Germline assignment: CDR1 LGHNT and CDR2 FRNRAP. CDR3 length: 13 residues. The CDR3 sequence is CASGKQVGGELFF. The CDR3, as DNA: TGTGCTAGTGGCAAACAGGTGGGCGGGGAGCTGTTTTTT.

V and J are TRBV19 and TRBJ1-5; D is undetermined. V lost 5 bases to trimming and J lost 2 bases, with 7 bases between them. Germline assignment: CDR1 LNHDA and CDR2 SQIVND (reference sequence). The CDR3 runs to 13 residues. The CDR3 is CASSLQGNQPQHF. CDR3 bases: TGTGCCAGTAGTCTCCAGGGCAATCAGCCCCAGCATTTT.

As regards this clone: The junction shows a germline mismatch at one end, possibly a read error. Within the sample, other DNA sequences also encode this same CDR3. This chain connects TRBV30 to TRBJ1-2; 11 bases map to TRBD1. CDR1 is GTSNPN and CDR2 is SVGIG in the germline V gene (reference sequence). The CDR3 spans 14 residues. CDR3 protein: CAWMGQGEGYGYTF. The DNA for the CDR3 is TGTGCTTGGATGGGACAGGGGGAGGGCTATGGCTACACCTTC.

This chain joins TRBV5-1 and TRBJ2-2; 9 nucleotides align to TRBD1. Per germline, CDR1 SGHRS and CDR2 YFSETQ. The CDR3 contains 17 residues. The V and J ends lost 0 bases and 5 bases, in that order; junction bases with no gene match: 8. The CDR3 reads CASSLATGTGWTGELFF. CDR3 nucleotide sequence: TGCGCCAGCAGCTTGGCAACCGGGACAGGGTGGACCGGGGAGCTGTTTTTT.

The rearrangement joins TRBV3-1 (or the pseudogene TRBV3-2) to TRBJ1-2; TRBD1 agrees at 9 bases. The germline gives CDR1 LGHDT, CDR2 YNNKEL (reference sequence). The CDR3 covers 15 residues. The junction had 6 bases not matched to a gene; V was cut back by 3 bases and J by 4 bases. CDR3 nucleotide sequence: TGTGCCAGCAGCCAGAGATCGGGACAGGGCTATGGCTACACCTTC. Encoded protein: CASSQRSGQGYGYTF.

The chain links TRBV30 to TRBJ2-1; TRBD2 matches at 10 bases. Per the germline V gene, CDR1 is GTSNPN and CDR2 is SVGIG (reference sequence). The trim removed 2 bases at V and 0 bases at J, leaving 10 bases unmatched. This CDR3 is built from 18 residues. Here the CDR3 DNA reads TGTGCCTGGAGTCGGCTAGCGGGAGCCTGGGGCTCCTACAATGAGCAGTTCTTC. As protein: CAWSRLAGAWGSYNEQFF.

V and J are TRBV19 and TRBJ2-7, with D unclear. Germline loops: CDR1 LNHDA, CDR2 SQIVND (reference sequence). V lost 1 base, J lost 5 bases, and 9 bases lay in between. The CDR3 has 13 residues. Written as DNA, the CDR3 is TGTGCCAGTAGTATAGCTAACGTAGACGAGCAGTACTTC. Translation gives CASSIANVDEQYF.

The chain links TRBV3-1 (or the pseudogene TRBV3-2) to TRBJ2-3; 8 bases line up with TRBD2. Germline CDR1 is LGHDT and CDR2 is YNNKEL (reference sequence). The CDR3 is 16 amino acids. The V and J ends lost 0 bases and 0 bases, in that order; junction bases with no gene match: 2. CDR3 DNA sequence: TGTGCCAGCAGCCAAGAACTAGCGGCTAGCACAGATACGCAGTATTTT. Protein product: CASSQELAASTDTQYF.

This chain joins TRBV11-3 and TRBJ1-2, with a weak D call TRBD1 (6 bases). Looked up from germline, CDR1 is SGHNT and CDR2 is YENEEA. CDR3 length: 13 residues. V lost 5 bases and J lost 8, with 15 bases in between. The CDR3 region has the DNA TGTGCCAGCAGCCCCAACAGGGTTAAAGGCTACACCTTC. It codes for CASSPNRVKGYTF.

This sequence joins TRBV19 and TRBJ1-5; TRBD1 agrees at 8 bases. Germline values: CDR1 LNHDA, CDR2 SQIVND (reference sequence). The J segment lost 6 bases and the V segment lost 5 bases, leaving 9 bases of the junction unmatched. This CDR3 region has 15 residues. CDR3 sequence reads: CASSPPDRVSQPQHF. CDR3 nucleotide sequence: TGTGCCAGTAGTCCCCCGGACAGGGTGAGTCAGCCCCAGCATTTT. Based on the CDR3 plus reference TRBV19 and TRBJ1-5, the full variable domain is DGGITQSPKYLFRKEGQNVTLSCEQNLNHDAMYWYRQDPGQGLRLIYYSQIVNDFQKGDIAEGYSVSREKKESFPLTVTSAQKNPTAFYLCASSPPDRVSQPQHFGDGTRLSIL.

The V gene is TRBV11-2, the J gene TRBJ1-2; 9 nucleotides line up with TRBD1. The CDR3 runs 17 residues. The germline V gene encodes CDR1 SGHAT and CDR2 FQNNGV. V dropped 6 bases and J dropped 5; count of bases not matched to a gene: 16. CDR3 DNA sequence: TGTGCCAGCAGTCCCGGCTCCGGGACAGGGCTTGCTTATGGCTACACCTTC. Protein sequence: CASSPGSGTGLAYGYTF.

The chain combines TRBV9 with TRBJ2-3; TRBD2 might be the D (5 bases). CDR3 size: 16 residues. Germline V gene lookup returns CDR1 SGDLS and CDR2 YYNGEE. Trimming cost V 3 bases and J 2 bases, with 16 bases left between them. For the CDR3, the DNA is TGTGCCAGCAGCGGAGGGAACGTGAGGATCACAGATACGCAGTATTTT. Its translation is CASSGGNVRITDTQYF.

This chain uses TRBV7-2 with TRBJ2-6, with unresolved D. In germline, CDR1 is SGHTA, CDR2 FQGNSA. Between the trimmed V and J ends, which lost 5 bases and 0 bases, there was a span of 14 bases. This CDR3 is built from 17 residues. CDR3 region: CASSLQGPGSGANVLTF. The CDR3 DNA is TGTGCCAGCAGCCTCCAAGGCCCAGGCTCTGGGGCCAACGTCCTGACTTTC.

This clone is a singleton in its sample. The sample contains more than one DNA sequence encoding this CDR3. V gene TRBV20-1 combines with J gene TRBJ2-5; no reliable D call. V was pared by 0 bases and J by 4 bases, with 3 bases between. Germline CDR1 DFQATT, CDR2 SNEGSKA (reference sequence). This CDR3 has 11 residues. The DNA for the CDR3 is TGCAGTGCTAGAGATCGAGAGACCCAGTACTTC. This sequence encodes CSARDRETQYF.

This clone was recorded only once. This specimen includes other DNA sequences encoding the same CDR3. The V call is TRBV7-2, the J call TRBJ2-7, with 11 bases lining up with TRBD2. The CDR3 spans 14 residues. Unmatched junction bases numbered 2, after V lost 7 bases and J lost 0 bases. Germline loops: CDR1 SGHTA, CDR2 FQGNSA. CDR3 DNA sequence: TGTGCCAGCACCCTAGCGGGAGGCTCCTACGAGCAGTACTTC. Protein sequence: CASTLAGGSYEQYF.

The chain uses TRBV6-5 and TRBJ2-7, with D possibly TRBD2 on 5 matching bases. Germline loops: CDR1 MNHEY, CDR2 SVGAGI. V shed 10 bases and J shed 4 bases, with 11 bases lying between them. CDR3 length equals 11 residues. CDR3 loop: CATRRGYEQYF. For the CDR3, the DNA is TGTGCCACCCGCCGGGGTTACGAGCAGTACTTC.

The V call is TRBV3-1 (or the pseudogene TRBV3-2), the J call TRBJ2-7; 7 bases line up with TRBD2. The CDR3 is made up of 14 amino acids. CDR1 is LGHDT and CDR2 is YNNKEL in the germline V gene (reference sequence). With 3 bases clipped from V and 8 bases from J, the junction kept 10 bases outside the gene matches. The chain's CDR3 is CASSHRGDVRQQYF. CDR3 nucleotides: TGTGCCAGCAGCCATCGGGGGGACGTCCGGCAGCAGTACTTC.

The rearrangement uses TRBV2 and TRBJ2-3; D possibly corresponds to TRBD2 (6 bases). Germline CDR1 reads SNHLY; CDR2 reads FYNNEI. Between the trimmed V and J ends, which lost 2 bases and 0 bases, there was a span of 15 bases. The CDR3 contains 17 residues. CDR3 protein: CASSETSRGSSTDTQYF. The CDR3 DNA is TGTGCCAGCAGTGAAACTAGCCGGGGGTCGAGCACAGATACGCAGTATTTT.

The genes are TRBV7-9 and TRBJ2-1; 10 nucleotides align to TRBD1. Germline V gene sequence: CDR1 SEHNR, CDR2 FQNEAQ (reference sequence). V was clipped by 5 bases and J by 7 bases; unmatched bases: 8. The CDR3 runs to 15 residues. CDR3 nucleotides: TGTGCCAGCAGCCCAAGGACAGGGGGGAAAAATGAGCAGTTCTTC. Translating it yields CASSPRTGGKNEQFF.

The chain is built from TRBV7-9 and TRBJ2-1, with 16 bases that match TRBD2. J lost 3 bases, V lost 5 bases, and 7 bases had no gene match. This CDR3 is built from 18 residues. The germline V gene encodes CDR1 SEHNR and CDR2 FQNEAQ (reference sequence). DNA for the CDR3: TGTGCCAGCAGCCCGGGGACTAGCGGGGGGGCGGTCTACAATGAGCAGTTCTTC. This gives the protein CASSPGTSGGAVYNEQFF.